This T cell receptor (beta chain) was recovered during a study of OX40 agonist ivuxolimab in advanced cancers. Overall study: Patient treatment consisted of intravenous ivuxolimab administration every 2 weeks at 0.01 to 10 mg/kg. Study-wide points: The authors did not determine the antigen specificity of the expanded peripheral T cells.

The CDR3 has 17 residues. With 4 bases clipped from V and 1 base from J, the junction kept 14 bases outside the gene matches. Germline V gene data show CDR1 as SGHKS and CDR2 as YYEKEE (reference sequence). This clone was recorded only once. As yet, its antigen is unknown. Individuals having autoimmune disease history or systemic immunosuppression were not enrolled. Blood sampling took place at baseline, cycle 4 day 1, and cycle 7 day 1. The data were produced by immunoSEQ multiplex PCR, yet TCRdb's version contains in-frame clones alone and is incomplete. The top ten hold about 5% of the sample, which has about 66,000 clones, about 81% seen once.

The receptor's source is an adult with an advanced solid tumor such as melanoma, head and neck, liver or kidney cancer. This sequence joins TRBV5-5 and TRBJ2-7; 7 bases agree with TRBD1. The sequences come from CD4+ or CD8+ T cells sorted from blood, collected in a trial of the OX40 agonist ivuxolimab. The chain's CDR3 is CASSRGMTGPSSYEQYF. CDR3 bases: TGTGCCAGCAGCCGGGGAATGACAGGGCCCAGTTCCTACGAGCAGTACTTC.